Given below is one TCR beta chain in context. Its antigen is currently unknown. The data were obtained in a study of pediatric ulcerative colitis. Background on the study: Six to eight patients showed pancolitis and two showed left-sided colitis. Study outcomes and limitations: Compared with controls, ulcerative colitis showed greater blood-rectum clone sharing. A couple of rectal clonotypes were found only in ulcerative colitis patients, all of them. In rectum, acute severe colitis had expanded clones and less diversity.

Profiled with immunoSEQ multiplex PCR; TCRdb holds only in-frame clones, not every one. The sample has roughly 16,000 clones, about 76% seen once. During colonoscopy, one to two rectal pinch biopsies were collected. The germline V gene encodes CDR1 LNHDA and CDR2 SQIVND (reference sequence). Trimming took off 5 bases at V and 7 bases at J, with 18 bases between the two ends. This CDR3 has 15 amino acids. V is TRBV19 and J is TRBJ2-1, with D perhaps assigned TRBD1 or TRBD2 (5 bases each). The receptor was isolated from a girl aged 5 to 17 with moderate ulcerative colitis. Material for sequencing was gut tissue. The CDR3 DNA sequence: TGTGCCAGTAGTTCCGGGACCCTAGGTGATAATGAGCAGTTCTTC. It specifies CASSSGTLGDNEQFF. Full variable domain (outside the CDR3, taken from reference TRBV19 and TRBJ2-1): DGGITQSPKYLFRKEGQNVTLSCEQNLNHDAMYWYRQDPGQGLRLIYYSQIVNDFQKGDIAEGYSVSREKKESFPLTVTSAQKNPTAFYLCASSSGTLGDNEQFFGPGTRLTVL.